The clone carrying this T cell receptor beta chain was seen many times. Unique molecular identifiers featured in how the TCRbeta library was prepared. Using its own MiXCR run on the PCR reads, TCRdb lists one record per CDR3 protein. Of some 530,000 distinct CDR3 sequences listed, 12% are singletons. The CDR3 consists of 13 residues. Germline CDR1 reads SGHTS; CDR2 reads YDEGEE. V dropped 0 bases and J dropped 5 bases, with 9 bases sitting between them. The sample belongs to a study of T-cell reconstitution after alpha-beta-depleted transplantation in children. This sequence was found in a human donor who donated a stem cell graft to a child with combined immunodeficiency. This rearrangement joins TRBV5-8 to TRBJ2-7, with a weak D call TRBD1 (6 bases). The starting material was PBMCs from the stem cell graft donor, obtained from the stem cell graft. This CDR3 reads CASSLVEGDEQYF. The CDR3 DNA reads as TGTGCCAGCAGCTTGGTTGAGGGGGACGAGCAGTACTTC.